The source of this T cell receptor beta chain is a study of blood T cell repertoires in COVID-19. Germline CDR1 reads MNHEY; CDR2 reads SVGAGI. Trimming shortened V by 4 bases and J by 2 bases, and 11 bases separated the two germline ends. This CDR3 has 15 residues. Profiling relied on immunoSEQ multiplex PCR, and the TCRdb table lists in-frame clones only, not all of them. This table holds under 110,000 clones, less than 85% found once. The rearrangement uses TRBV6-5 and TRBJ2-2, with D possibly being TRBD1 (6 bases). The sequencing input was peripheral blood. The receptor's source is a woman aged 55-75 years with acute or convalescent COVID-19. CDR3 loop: CASSFMTGNTGELFF. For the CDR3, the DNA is TGTGCCAGCAGTTTCATGACAGGAAACACCGGGGAGCTGTTTTTT.